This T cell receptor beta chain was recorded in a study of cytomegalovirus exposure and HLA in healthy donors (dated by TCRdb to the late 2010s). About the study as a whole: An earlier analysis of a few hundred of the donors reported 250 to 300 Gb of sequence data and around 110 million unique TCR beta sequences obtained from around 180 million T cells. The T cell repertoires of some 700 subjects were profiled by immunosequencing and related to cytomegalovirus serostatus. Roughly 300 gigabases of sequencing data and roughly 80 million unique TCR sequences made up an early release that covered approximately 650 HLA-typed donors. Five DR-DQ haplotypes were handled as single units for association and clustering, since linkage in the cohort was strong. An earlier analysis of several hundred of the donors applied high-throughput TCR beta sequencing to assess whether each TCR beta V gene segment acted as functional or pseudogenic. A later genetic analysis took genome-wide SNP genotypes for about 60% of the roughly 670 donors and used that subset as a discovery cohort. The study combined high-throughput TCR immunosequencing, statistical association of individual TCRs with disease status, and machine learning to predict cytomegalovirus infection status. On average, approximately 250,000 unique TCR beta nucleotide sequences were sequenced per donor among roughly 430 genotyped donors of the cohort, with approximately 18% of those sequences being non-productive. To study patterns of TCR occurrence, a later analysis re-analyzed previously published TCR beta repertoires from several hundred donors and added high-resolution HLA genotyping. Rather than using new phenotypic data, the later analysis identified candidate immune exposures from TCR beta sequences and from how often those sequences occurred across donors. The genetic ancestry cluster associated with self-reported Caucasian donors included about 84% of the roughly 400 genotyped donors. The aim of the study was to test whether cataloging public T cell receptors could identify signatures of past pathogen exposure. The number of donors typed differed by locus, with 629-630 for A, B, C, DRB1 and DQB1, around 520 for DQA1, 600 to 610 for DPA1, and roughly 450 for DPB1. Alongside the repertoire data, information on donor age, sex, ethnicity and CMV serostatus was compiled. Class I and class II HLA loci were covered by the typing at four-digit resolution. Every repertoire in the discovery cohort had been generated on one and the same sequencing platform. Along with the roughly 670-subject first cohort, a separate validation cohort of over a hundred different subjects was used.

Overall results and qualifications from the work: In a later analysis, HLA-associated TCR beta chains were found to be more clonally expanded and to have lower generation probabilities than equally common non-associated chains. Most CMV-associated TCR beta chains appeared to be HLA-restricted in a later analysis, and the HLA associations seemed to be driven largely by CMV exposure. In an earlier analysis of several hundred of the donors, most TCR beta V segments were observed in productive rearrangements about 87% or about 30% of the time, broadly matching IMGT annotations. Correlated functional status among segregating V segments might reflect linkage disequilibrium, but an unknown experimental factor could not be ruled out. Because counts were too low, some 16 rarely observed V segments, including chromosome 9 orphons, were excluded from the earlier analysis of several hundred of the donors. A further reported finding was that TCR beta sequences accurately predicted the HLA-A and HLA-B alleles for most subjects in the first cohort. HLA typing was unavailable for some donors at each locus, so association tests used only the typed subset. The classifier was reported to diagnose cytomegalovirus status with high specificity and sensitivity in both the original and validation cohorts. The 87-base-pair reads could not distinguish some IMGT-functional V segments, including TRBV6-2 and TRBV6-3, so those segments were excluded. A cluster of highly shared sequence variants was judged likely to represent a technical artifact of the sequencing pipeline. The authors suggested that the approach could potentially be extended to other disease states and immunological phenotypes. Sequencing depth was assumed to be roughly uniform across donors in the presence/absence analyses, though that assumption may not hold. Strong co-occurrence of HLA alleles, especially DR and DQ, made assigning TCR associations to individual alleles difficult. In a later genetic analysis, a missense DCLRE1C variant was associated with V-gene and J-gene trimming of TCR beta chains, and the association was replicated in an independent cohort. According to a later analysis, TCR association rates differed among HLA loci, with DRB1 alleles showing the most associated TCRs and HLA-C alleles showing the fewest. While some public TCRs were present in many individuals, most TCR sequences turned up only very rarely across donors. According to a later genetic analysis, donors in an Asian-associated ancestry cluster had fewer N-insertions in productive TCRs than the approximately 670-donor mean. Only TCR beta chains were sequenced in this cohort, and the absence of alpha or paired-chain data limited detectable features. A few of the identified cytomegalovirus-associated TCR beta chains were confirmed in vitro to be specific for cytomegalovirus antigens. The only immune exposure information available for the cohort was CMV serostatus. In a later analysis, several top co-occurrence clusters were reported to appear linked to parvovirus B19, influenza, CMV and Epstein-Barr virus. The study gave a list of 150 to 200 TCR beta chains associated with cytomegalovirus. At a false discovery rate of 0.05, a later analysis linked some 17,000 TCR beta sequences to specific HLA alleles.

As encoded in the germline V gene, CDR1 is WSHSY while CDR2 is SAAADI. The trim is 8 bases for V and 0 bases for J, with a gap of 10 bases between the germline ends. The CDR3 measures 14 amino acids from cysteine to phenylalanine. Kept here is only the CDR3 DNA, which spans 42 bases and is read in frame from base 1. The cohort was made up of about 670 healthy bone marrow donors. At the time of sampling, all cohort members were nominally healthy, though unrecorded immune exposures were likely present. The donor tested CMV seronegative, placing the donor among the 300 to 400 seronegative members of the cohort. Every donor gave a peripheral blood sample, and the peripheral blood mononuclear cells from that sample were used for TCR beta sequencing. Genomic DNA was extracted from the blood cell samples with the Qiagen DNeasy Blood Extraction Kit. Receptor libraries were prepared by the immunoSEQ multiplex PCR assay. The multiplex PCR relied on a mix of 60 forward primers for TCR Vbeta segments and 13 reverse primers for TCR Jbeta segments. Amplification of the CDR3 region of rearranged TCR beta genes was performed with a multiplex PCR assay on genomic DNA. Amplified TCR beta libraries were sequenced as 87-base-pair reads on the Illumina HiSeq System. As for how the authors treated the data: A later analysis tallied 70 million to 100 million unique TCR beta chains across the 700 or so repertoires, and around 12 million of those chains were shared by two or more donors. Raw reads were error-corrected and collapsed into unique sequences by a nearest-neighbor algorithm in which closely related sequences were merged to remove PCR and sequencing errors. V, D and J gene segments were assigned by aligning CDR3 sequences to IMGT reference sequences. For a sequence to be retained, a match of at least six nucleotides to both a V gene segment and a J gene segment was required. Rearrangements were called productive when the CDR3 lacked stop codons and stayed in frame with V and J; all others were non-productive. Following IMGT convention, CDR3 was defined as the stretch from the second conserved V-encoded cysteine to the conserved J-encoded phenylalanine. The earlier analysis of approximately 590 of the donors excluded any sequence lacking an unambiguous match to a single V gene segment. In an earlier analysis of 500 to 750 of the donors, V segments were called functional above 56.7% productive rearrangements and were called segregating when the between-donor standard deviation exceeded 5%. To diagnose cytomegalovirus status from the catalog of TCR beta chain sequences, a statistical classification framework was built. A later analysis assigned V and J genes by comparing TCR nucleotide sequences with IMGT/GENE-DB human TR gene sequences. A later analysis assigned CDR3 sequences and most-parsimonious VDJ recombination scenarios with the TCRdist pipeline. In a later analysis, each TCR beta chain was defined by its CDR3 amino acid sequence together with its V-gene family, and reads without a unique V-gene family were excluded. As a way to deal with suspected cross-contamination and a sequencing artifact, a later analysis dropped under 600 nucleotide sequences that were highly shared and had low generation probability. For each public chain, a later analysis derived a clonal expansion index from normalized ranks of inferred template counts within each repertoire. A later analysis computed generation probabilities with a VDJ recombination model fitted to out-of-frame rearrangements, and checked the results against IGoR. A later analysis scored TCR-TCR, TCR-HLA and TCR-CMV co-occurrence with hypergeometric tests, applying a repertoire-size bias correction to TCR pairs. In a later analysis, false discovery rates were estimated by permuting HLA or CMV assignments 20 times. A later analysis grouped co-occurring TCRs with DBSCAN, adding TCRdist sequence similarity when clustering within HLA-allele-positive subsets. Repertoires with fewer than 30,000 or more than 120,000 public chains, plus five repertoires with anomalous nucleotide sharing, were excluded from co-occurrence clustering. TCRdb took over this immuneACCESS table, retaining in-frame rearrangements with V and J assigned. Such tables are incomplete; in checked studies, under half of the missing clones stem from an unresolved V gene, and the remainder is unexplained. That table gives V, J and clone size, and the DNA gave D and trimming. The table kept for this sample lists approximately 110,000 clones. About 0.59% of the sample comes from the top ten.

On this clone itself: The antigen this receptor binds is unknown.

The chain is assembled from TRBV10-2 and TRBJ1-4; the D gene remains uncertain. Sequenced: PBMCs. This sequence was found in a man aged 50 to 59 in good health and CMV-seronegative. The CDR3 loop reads CASFTSATNEKLFF. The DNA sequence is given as TGCGCCAGCTTCACTTCGGCAACTAATGAAAAACTGTTTTTT.